These T cell receptor beta chains were read from a single sample in a study of blood T cells in healthy people across ages. TCRdb itself ran the 5' RACE reads through MiXCR, one entry per CDR3 protein. The data show around 690,000 distinct CDR3 sequences, about 53% seen once. The sample was blood. These receptors were obtained from a man aged 55 to 69 in good health. Each CDR3 is given with its conserved first and last residue. The D gene is left open where the match is weak. Clone size is given for some rows only: seen once, a few or many times, or a class if the clone is expanded.

TRBV28	TRBD1	TRBJ2-5	NA	TGTGCCAGCAGGGGGACAGGGGAGACCCAGTACTTC	CASRGTGETQYF
TRBV6-1	NA	TRBJ2-3	once	TGTGCCAGCAGTGACCCGGGACGCAGGGGAACGCAGTATTTT	CASSDPGRRGTQYF
TRBV12-3/TRBV12-4	NA	TRBJ1-1	NA	TGTGCCAGCAGCCCACATCCCGGGGCTGAAGCTTTCTTT	CASSPHPGAEAFF
TRBV5-1	NA	TRBJ2-1	NA	TGCGCCAGCAGCTCCAGGGGATTCGATGAGCAGTTCTTC	CASSSRGFDEQFF
TRBV24-1	NA	TRBJ2-5	NA	TGTGCCACCAGTGATGCGGCAGTCCAAGAGACCCAGTACTTC	CATSDAAVQETQYF
TRBV11-2	TRBD2	TRBJ2-3	NA	TGTGCCAGCAGCTCCGTATCACTAGCGGGGGGGCGGGATACGCAGTATTTT	CASSSVSLAGGRDTQYF
TRBV12-3/TRBV12-4	NA	TRBJ2-1	NA	TGTGCCAGCACTAGGGGCCCCGGAGGGAAGCAGTTCTTC	CASTRGPGGKQFF
TRBV3-1	TRBD1	TRBJ1-6	few	TGTGCCAGCAGCCAAGCGGGACAGGGGAGATCACCCCTCCACTTT	CASSQAGQGRSPLHF
TRBV20-1	NA	TRBJ2-5	few	TGCAGTGCTAACCCTGTGGGCTTTACCCTCCAAGAGACCCAGTACTTC	CSANPVGFTLQETQYF
TRBV18	TRBD1	TRBJ2-7	few	TGTGCCAGCTCACCTTCGGACAGGCCCTACGAGCAGTACTTC	CASSPSDRPYEQYF
TRBV20-1	NA	TRBJ1-1	NA	TGCAGTGCTAGTGAGGGAGGGAACACTGAGGCTTTCTTT	CSASEGGNTEAFF
TRBV15	NA	TRBJ2-7	NA	TGTGCCACCAGCAGAGATGACTACGAGCAGTACTTC	CATSRDDYEQYF
TRBV7-9	NA	TRBJ2-1	NA	TGTGCCAGCAGCCCATACGGGCGTCCCAATGAGCAGTTCTTC	CASSPYGRPNEQFF
TRBV3-1	NA	TRBJ1-2	once	TGTGCCAGCAGCCGACAGTCGGGCTACACCTTC	CASSRQSGYTF